Below, one TCR beta chain is given with its context. The antigen remains unidentified. Assay: immunoSEQ multiplex PCR; the TCRdb copy retains only in-frame clones and omits some. Among roughly 40,000 clones listed, nearly 97% were seen once. These data belong to a study of T cell clonotyping in hematopoietic cell transplantation. General observations from the study: Pathologically expanded recipient clonotypes increased progressively from day 30 to day 180 as diversity fell.

The CDR3 sequence is 18 residues long. Germline-derived CDR1 and CDR2 are LNHNV and YYDKDF (reference sequence). V was pared by 1 base and J by 0 bases, with 15 bases between. The chain uses TRBV15 and TRBJ2-2; a weak D match, TRBD1 (6 bases). The TCR sequence derives from a man aged 25 to 40 in good health. Some clones in this sample may be carry-over from other donors' samples. Sequencing was done on a sample of peripheral blood mononuclear cells. The CDR3 sequence: CATSRAPGQRTNTGELFF. CDR3 nucleotides: TGTGCCACCAGCAGAGCTCCAGGACAGCGAACGAACACCGGGGAGCTGTTTTTT. The variable domain in full, completed from reference TRBV15 and TRBJ2-2, reads DAMVIQNPRYQVTQFGKPVTLSCSQTLNHNVMYWYQQKSSQAPKLLFHYYDKDFNNEADTPDNFQSRRPNTSFCFLDIRSPGLGDTAMYLCATSRAPGQRTNTGELFFGEGSRLTVL.